Listed below are T cell receptor beta chains from one sample, sequenced in a study of T cell repertoires in cytomegalovirus infection. Antigens of these TCRs are unknown. TCRdb processed the reads anew with MiXCR; each CDR3 protein has one entry. This table has 650,000 to 900,000 distinct CDR3 sequences, approximately 30% appearing once. The source material was cultured CD8+ T cells from PBMCs, sampled from culture after CMV antigen stimulation. These receptors were collected from a human donor in good health (CMV status not recorded). Some clones in this sample may be carry-over from other donors' samples. CDR3s include the opening cysteine and the closing phenylalanine or tryptophan. The D gene is left open where the match is weak. Not all rows give a size; the values are once, few, many and, for expanded clones, a class.

CDR3aa	CDR3nt	v_gene	j_gene	abundance	d_gene
CSARDLAGGPDTQYF	TGCAGTGCTAGAGATCTAGCGGGGGGGCCAGATACGCAGTATTTT	TRBV20-1	TRBJ2-3	few	TRBD2
CASSFTAGLAGQETQYF	TGTGCCAGCAGCTTCACTGCGGGACTAGCGGGCCAAGAGACCCAGTACTTC	TRBV7-8	TRBJ2-5	few	TRBD2
CASSESWGPRNSPLHF	TGTGCCAGCAGTGAAAGCTGGGGGCCGCGCAATTCACCCCTCCACTTT	TRBV6-1	TRBJ1-6	NA	NA
CASSFIGGGAGDTQYF	TGTGCCAGCAGTTTTATCGGCGGGGGGGCGGGAGATACGCAGTATTTT	TRBV12-3/TRBV12-4	TRBJ2-3	few	TRBD2
CASSLAQGPYGQPQHF	TGTGCCAGCAGCTTAGCCCAGGGGCCATATGGGCAGCCCCAGCATTTT	TRBV7-2	TRBJ1-5	many	NA
CASSLQGGKNIQYF	TGTGCCAGCAGCTTACAGGGAGGCAAAAACATTCAGTACTTC	TRBV5-6	TRBJ2-4	few	NA
CASSLPPNQPQHF	TGTGCCAGCAGTTTACCCCCAAATCAGCCCCAGCATTTT	TRBV28	TRBJ1-5	few	NA
CASSFEDRRETQYF	TGTGCCAGCAGTTTTGAGGACAGGAGAGAGACCCAGTACTTC	TRBV28	TRBJ2-5	once	TRBD1
CAISTLTPSDPNYGYTF	TGTGCCATCAGTACCTTGACACCTTCCGACCCTAACTATGGCTACACCTTC	TRBV10-3	TRBJ1-2	NA	NA
CASNLAGGSYNEQFF	TGTGCCAGCAACCTAGCGGGGGGCTCCTACAATGAGCAGTTCTTC	TRBV7-2	TRBJ2-1	many	TRBD2
CASSSSASGGAPQYF	TGTGCCAGCAGTTCCTCGGCTAGCGGGGGGGCCCCCCAGTACTTC	TRBV6-5	TRBJ2-5	NA	TRBD2
CASSSRTGPSEAFF	TGCGCCAGCAGCTCGAGAACAGGGCCTAGTGAAGCTTTCTTT	TRBV13	TRBJ1-1	NA	NA